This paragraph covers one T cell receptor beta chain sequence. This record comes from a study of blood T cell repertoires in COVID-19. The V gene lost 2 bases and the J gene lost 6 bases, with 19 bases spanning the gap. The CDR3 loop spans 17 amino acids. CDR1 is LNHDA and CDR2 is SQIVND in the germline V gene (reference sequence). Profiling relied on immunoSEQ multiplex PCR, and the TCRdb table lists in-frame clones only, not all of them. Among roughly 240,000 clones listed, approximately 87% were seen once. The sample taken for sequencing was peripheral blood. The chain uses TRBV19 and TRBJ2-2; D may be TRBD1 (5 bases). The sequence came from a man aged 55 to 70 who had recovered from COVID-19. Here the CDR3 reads CASSISSASAGSGELFF. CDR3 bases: TGTGCCAGTAGTATAAGCTCCGCCAGCGCAGGGTCCGGGGAGCTGTTTTTT.